The entry below describes one T cell receptor (beta chain). The target antigen is unknown. This entry is derived from a study of shared clonotypes between healthy human individuals. General study points: It was the few donors that limited the genetic and exposure-history diversity represented. All-four-donor shared clonotypes had higher generation probabilities than non-shared clonotypes did. Larger estimated richness was generally seen in naive subsets than in memory subsets.

Trimming cost V 5 bases and J 6 bases, with 11 bases left between them. The CDR3 loop spans 13 amino acids. Germline-derived CDR1 and CDR2 are SGHTA and FQGNSA. The assay was carried out at the deep level. Measured with immunoSEQ multiplex PCR; TCRdb has only the in-frame clones, and not every one. Of 2 million to 2.5 million clones in the sample, 85% to 95% were seen once. Sequencing input: naive CD4+ T cells sorted from blood. Subset reported: CD45RA+ positively selected. The V gene is TRBV7-2, the J gene TRBJ2-1; no firm D call. This receptor was obtained from a man younger than 30 in good health. The CDR3 here is CASSPPWGNEQFF. The CDR3 DNA is TGTGCCAGCAGCCCCCCGTGGGGCAATGAGCAGTTCTTC.